The 9 T cell receptor beta chains below come from one sample, sequenced in a study of blood T cells in healthy people across ages. Through a sample-barcoded 5' primer and a J-beta primer mix, a second PCR was run for about 6 to 11 cycles. Each CDR3 protein is one row after TCRdb ran MiXCR on the 5' RACE reads. Here the sample spans 1.4 million or so distinct CDR3 sequences, 35% to 45% being singletons. The sample taken for sequencing was blood. The receptors were sampled from a woman younger than 35 in good health.

The chain uses TRBV20-1 and TRBJ2-7; 8 positions agree with TRBD2. CDR3 length equals 12 residues. Germline V lookup: CDR1 DFQATT, CDR2 SNEGSKA (reference sequence). The CDR3 loop reads CTPGGRNYEQYF. For the CDR3, the DNA is TGCACCCCGGGCGGGAGGAACTACGAGCAGTACTTC.

The V and J genes are TRBV6-2 or TRBV6-3 and TRBJ2-2; possible D gene TRBD1, 6 bases. Germline V gives CDR1 MNHEY, CDR2 SVGEGT. The CDR3 length is 17 residues. V lost 3 bases and J lost 4, with 18 bases in between. The CDR3 coding sequence is TGTGCCAGCAGTTATCCTCAGGGGAAACGGGGCACCGGGGAGCTGTTTTTT. Translation gives CASSYPQGKRGTGELFF.

This clonotype has at least ten counts. The CDR3 loop reads CASSPGTSVADTQYF. CDR3 DNA sequence: TGTGCCAGCAGTCCCGGGACTAGCGTCGCAGATACGCAGTATTTT. J is TRBJ2-3 and V is TRBV27; 10 bases align to TRBD2. This CDR3 is built from 15 residues. V lost 5 bases, J lost 4 bases, and 6 bases stayed unmatched. Germline CDR1 reads MNHEY; CDR2 reads SMNVEV (reference sequence).

Many counts were recorded for this clonotype. V gene TRBV29-1 combines with J gene TRBJ2-4; D unclear. Trimming shortened V by 5 bases and J by 1 base, and 12 bases separated the two germline ends. There are 14 residues in the CDR3. Germline V gene sequence: CDR1 SQVTM, CDR2 ANQGSEA. This CDR3 is CSVNGWDAKNIQYF. CDR3 nucleotides: TGCAGCGTTAACGGCTGGGATGCCAAAAACATTCAGTACTTC.

A remark on this clonotype: A much larger clonotype is one base distant, so this may be a read error. The CDR3 carries no conserved terminal phenylalanine or tryptophan, so it likely arises from a read error. The chain combines TRBV12-3 or TRBV12-4 with TRBJ1-5; D is possibly TRBD1 (5 bases). The CDR3 sequence is 15 residues long. Trimming removed 3 bases from V and 4 bases from J, with 13 bases in between. The CDR3: CASSFSQEKNQPQHL. The CDR3 nucleotides are TGTGCCAGCAGTTTTTCACAGGAGAAAAATCAGCCCCAGCATTTG.

This clonotype was observed at least ten times. The genes are TRBV29-1 and TRBJ1-1, with D uncertain. V lost 6 bases and J lost 1, with 15 bases in between. The CDR3 spans 14 residues. Germline loops: CDR1 SQVTM, CDR2 ANQGSEA. CDR3 nucleotides: TGCAGCGTCCAAAGTTGGCGGCAGAACACTGAAGCTTTCTTT. This encodes CSVQSWRQNTEAFF. Combining the CDR3 with reference TRBV29-1 and TRBJ1-1 gives the whole variable domain SAVISQKPSRDICQRGTSLTIQCQVDSQVTMMFWYRQQPGQSLTLIATANQGSEATYESGFVIDKFPISRPNLTFSTLTVSNMSPEDSSIYLCSVQSWRQNTEAFFGQGTRLTVV.

The J gene is TRBJ1-2, the V gene TRBV27; 7 bases are a match to TRBD1. The CDR3 loop spans 12 amino acids. V lost 5 bases, J lost 10 bases, and 7 bases stayed unmatched. Germline CDR1 MNHEY, CDR2 SMNVEV (reference sequence). CDR3 bases: TGTGCCAGCAGTAAGACAGGGCATGACTACACCTTC. This gives the protein CASSKTGHDYTF.

In this sample, this clonotype turned up a few times. The CDR3 DNA reads TGTGCCAGCAGTTTGTACGGGACTAGCATATCCACAGATACGCAGTATTTT. Protein product: CASSLYGTSISTDTQYF. This chain uses TRBV28 with TRBJ2-3; 9 nucleotides line up with TRBD2. Trimming removed 3 bases from V and 2 bases from J; junction bases left unmatched: 9. There are 17 residues in the CDR3. Germline V gives CDR1 MDHEN, CDR2 SYDVKM.

This clonotype was detected many times. The chain employs TRBV7-9 and TRBJ2-7; 7 positions match TRBD1. J gave up 0 bases and V 1 base, and 3 bases lay outside the gene matches. Looked up from germline, CDR1 is SEHNR and CDR2 is FQNEAQ (reference sequence). This CDR3 is built from 15 residues. CDR3 in amino acids: CASSLEGTVSYEQYF. For the CDR3, the DNA is TGTGCCAGCAGCTTAGAAGGGACAGTCTCCTACGAGCAGTACTTC.